These T cell receptor beta chains were read from a single sample in a study of blood T cell repertoires in COVID-19. Assay used: immunoSEQ multiplex PCR; TCRdb lists only in-frame clones, some missing. The sample has a few hundred thousand clones; about 90% are singletons. The sequenced sample was peripheral blood. These receptors came from a man aged 18 to 30 with COVID-19, enrolled during active disease. The conserved cysteine and the conserved F or W are not part of the CDR3 here.

v_call,j_call,cdr3_aa
TRBV9,TRBJ2-7,ASSVTGSPRLYEQY
TRBV25-1,TRBJ2-5,ASSAEVETQY
TRBV7-9,TRBJ2-4,ASSPTGWRNIQY
TRBV11-3,TRBJ2-2,ASSLQGLAGGELF
TRBV6-1,TRBJ1-1,ASSELANVAEAF
TRBV14,TRBJ2-5,ASRPSGGSKTQY
TRBV6-1,TRBJ2-5,ASSELAFQETQY
TRBV3-1/TRBV3-2,TRBJ1-1,ASSPQGTVHKEAF
TRBV2,TRBJ2-5,ASAERGGGRLLY
TRBV3-1/TRBV3-2,TRBJ1-1,ASSLGQGRNTEAF
TRBV2,TRBJ1-5,ASGRQGGNQPQH
TRBV6-2/TRBV6-3,TRBJ2-2,ASSSGQGLTGELF
TRBV13,TRBJ1-4,ASSFGGTTTNEKLF
TRBV3-1/TRBV3-2,TRBJ2-3,ASSQDVLAGVTDTQY
TRBV19,TRBJ1-1,ASSKSPSGMNTEAF
TRBV18,TRBJ2-1,ASSRDREQF
TRBV11-3,TRBJ2-3,ASSPGRRGSTDTQY
TRBV11-2,TRBJ2-2,ASSHARGIPTGELF
TRBV5-6,TRBJ2-3,ASSFPGLAGGFTDTQY
TRBV5-5,TRBJ2-1,ASSLTSGSYNEQF
TRBV6-1,TRBJ2-1,ASSALLTGGSYNEQF
TRBV7-3,TRBJ2-1,ASSPDLHSSYNEQF
TRBV30,TRBJ1-5,AWTPGVEGQPQH
TRBV20-1,TRBJ2-1,SASSAGEGQANEQF